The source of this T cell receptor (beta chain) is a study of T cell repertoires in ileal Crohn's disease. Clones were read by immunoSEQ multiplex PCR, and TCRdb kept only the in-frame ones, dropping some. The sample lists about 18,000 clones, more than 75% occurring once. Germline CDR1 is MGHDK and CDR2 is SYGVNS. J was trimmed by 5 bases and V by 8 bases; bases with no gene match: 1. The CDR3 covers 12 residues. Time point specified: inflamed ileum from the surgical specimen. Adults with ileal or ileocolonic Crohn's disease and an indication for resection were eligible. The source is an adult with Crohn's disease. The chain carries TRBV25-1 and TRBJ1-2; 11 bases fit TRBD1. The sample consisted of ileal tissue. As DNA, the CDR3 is TGTGCCAGCGGGACAGGGGGTTATGGCTACACCTTC. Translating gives CASGTGGYGYTF.